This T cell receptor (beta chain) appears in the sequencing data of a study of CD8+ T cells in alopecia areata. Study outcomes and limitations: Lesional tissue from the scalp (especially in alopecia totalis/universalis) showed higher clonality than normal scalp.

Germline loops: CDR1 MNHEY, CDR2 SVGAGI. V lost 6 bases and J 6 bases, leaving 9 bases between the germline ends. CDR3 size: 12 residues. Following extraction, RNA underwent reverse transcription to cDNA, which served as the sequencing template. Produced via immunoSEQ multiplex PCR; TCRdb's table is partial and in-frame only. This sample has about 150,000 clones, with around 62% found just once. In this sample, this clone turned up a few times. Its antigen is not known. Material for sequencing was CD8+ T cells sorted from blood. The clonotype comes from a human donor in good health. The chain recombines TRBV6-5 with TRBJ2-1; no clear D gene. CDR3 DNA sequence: TGTGCCAGCAGCCTCGGATTCAATGAGCAGTTCTTC. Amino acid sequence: CASSLGFNEQFF.